This T cell receptor (beta chain) was captured in a study of Graves' ophthalmopathy and Graves' hyperthyroidism. Overall study context: Blood was drawn at initial diagnosis, before any treatment.

Study-wide results and limits: Blood was where most expanded thyroid clonotypes above 0.001 frequency also turned up.

Researchers took RNA transcripts and amplified TCR beta CDR3 regions from them. Second-round multiplex PCR followed a first-round RT-PCR using HTBI primers. TCRdb re-analysed the multiplex PCR reads in MiXCR, keeping a single row per CDR3 protein. The sample includes about 620,000 distinct CDR3 sequences, about 20% of them seen just once. V was trimmed by 7 bases and J by 1 base, leaving 13 bases between them. The CDR3 runs 14 residues. CDR1 and CDR2 from the germline V gene are MNHNS and SASEGT. Comments on this clonotype: The antigen is not known.

Patients were left out if they had other autoimmune diseases, uncontrolled infections, pregnancy or lactation. The authors isolated PBMCs from 8 to 10 ml of fresh peripheral blood. Input material: peripheral blood. This TCR was recovered from a woman aged 18-29 years with stable Graves' hyperthyroidism. Some clones in this sample may be carry-over from other donors' samples. V usage is TRBV6-1 and J usage is TRBJ1-1; D gene unclear. CDR3 sequence (DNA): TGTGCCAGCATAAGCCTTCGTGGGAACACTGAAGCTTTCTTT. Its translation is CASISLRGNTEAFF.